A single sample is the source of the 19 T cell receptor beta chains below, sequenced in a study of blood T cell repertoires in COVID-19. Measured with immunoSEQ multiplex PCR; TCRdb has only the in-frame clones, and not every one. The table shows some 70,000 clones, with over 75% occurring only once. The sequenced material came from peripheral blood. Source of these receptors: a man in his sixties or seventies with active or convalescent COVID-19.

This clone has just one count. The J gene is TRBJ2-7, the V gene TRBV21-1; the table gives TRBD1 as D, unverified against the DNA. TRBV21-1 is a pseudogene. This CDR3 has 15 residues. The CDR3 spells CASSTEGTGDDEQYF. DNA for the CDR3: TGTGCCAGCAGCACTGAGGGAACAGGGGACGACGAGCAGTACTTC.

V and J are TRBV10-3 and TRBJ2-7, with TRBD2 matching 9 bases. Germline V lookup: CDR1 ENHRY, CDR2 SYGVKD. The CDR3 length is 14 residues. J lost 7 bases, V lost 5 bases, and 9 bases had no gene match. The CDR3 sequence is CAISSTSGTTEQYF. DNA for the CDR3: TGTGCCATCAGTTCGACTAGCGGTACTACGGAGCAGTACTTC.

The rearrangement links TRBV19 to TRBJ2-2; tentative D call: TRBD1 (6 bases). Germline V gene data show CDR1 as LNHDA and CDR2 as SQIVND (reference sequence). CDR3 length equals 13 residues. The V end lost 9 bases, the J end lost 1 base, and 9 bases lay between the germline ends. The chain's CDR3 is CASSRGNTGELFF. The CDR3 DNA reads TGTGCCAGCTCCAGGGGGAACACCGGGGAGCTGTTTTTT.

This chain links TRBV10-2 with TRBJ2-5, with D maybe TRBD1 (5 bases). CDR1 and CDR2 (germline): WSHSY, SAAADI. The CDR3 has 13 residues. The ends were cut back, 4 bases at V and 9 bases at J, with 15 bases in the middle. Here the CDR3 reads CASSGGPTRSQYF. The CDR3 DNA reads TGCGCCAGCAGTGGGGGCCCGACAAGGTCCCAGTACTTC.

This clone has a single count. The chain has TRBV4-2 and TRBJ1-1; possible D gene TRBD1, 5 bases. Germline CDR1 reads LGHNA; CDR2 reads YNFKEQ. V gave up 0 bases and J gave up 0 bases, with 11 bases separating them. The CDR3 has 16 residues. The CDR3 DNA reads TGTGCCAGCAGCCAAGATCGGGGGGAACTGAACACTGAAGCTTTCTTT. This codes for CASSQDRGELNTEAFF.

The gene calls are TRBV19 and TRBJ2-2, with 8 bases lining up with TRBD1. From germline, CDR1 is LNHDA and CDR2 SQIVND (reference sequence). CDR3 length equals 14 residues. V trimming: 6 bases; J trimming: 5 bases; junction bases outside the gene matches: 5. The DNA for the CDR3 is TGTGCCAGTAGCGACAGGGGTGGTACCGGGGAGCTGTTTTTT. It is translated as CASSDRGGTGELFF. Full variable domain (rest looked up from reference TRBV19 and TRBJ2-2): DGGITQSPKYLFRKEGQNVTLSCEQNLNHDAMYWYRQDPGQGLRLIYYSQIVNDFQKGDIAEGYSVSREKKESFPLTVTSAQKNPTAFYLCASSDRGGTGELFFGEGSRLTVL.

In DNA form, the CDR3 reads TGTGCCAGCAGTTTTGAAAGAGTCGGAGAGCCCCAGCATTTT. Residues: CASSFERVGEPQHF. The chain uses TRBV28 and TRBJ1-5; D is unresolved. V was pared by 3 bases and J by 8 bases, with 14 bases between. There are 14 residues in the CDR3. CDR1 is MDHEN, CDR2 SYDVKM, per germline.

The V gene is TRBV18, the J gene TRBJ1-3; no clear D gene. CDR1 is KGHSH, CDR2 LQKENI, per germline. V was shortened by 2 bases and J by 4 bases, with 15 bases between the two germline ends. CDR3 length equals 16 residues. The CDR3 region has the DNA TGTGCCAGCTCACCAAAGGCGTCATCAGGCGGAAACACCATATATTTT. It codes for CASSPKASSGGNTIYF.

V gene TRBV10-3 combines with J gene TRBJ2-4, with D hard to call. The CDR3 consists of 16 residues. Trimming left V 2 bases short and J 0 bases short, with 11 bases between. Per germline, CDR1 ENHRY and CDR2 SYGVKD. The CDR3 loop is CAISEGPPIAKNIQYF. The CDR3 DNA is TGTGCCATCAGTGAGGGGCCCCCCATAGCCAAAAACATTCAGTACTTC.

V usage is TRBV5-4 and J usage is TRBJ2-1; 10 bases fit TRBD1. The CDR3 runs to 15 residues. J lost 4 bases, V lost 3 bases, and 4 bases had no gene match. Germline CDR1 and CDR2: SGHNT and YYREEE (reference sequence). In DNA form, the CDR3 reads TGTGCCAGCAGCTCGGGACAGGGGCGTTACAATGAGCAGTTCTTC. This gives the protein CASSSGQGRYNEQFF. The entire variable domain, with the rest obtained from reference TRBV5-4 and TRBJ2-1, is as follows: ETGVTQSPTHLIKTRGQQVTLRCSSQSGHNTVSWYQQALGQGPQFIFQYYREEENGRGNFPPRFSGLQFPNYSSELNVNALELDDSALYLCASSSGQGRYNEQFFGPGTRLTVL.

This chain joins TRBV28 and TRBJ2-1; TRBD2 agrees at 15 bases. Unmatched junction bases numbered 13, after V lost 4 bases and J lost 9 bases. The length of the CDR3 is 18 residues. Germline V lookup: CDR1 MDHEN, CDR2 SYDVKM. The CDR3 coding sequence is TGTGCCAGCAGTTCTCCCGGACTAGCGGGAGGGCCAGGTGGTGAGCAGTTCTTC. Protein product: CASSSPGLAGGPGGEQFF.

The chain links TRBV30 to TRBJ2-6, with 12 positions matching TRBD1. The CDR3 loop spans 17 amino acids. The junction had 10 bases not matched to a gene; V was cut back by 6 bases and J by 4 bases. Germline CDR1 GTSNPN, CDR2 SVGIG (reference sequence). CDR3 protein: CACHRDRGRGGANVLTF. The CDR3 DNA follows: TGTGCCTGCCACCGGGACAGGGGGCGCGGAGGGGCCAACGTCCTGACTTTC.

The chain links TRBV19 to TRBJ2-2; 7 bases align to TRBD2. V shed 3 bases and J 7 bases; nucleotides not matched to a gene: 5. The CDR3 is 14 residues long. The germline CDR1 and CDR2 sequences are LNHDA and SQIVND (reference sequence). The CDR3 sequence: CASSIRSGVGELFF. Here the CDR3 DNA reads TGTGCCAGTAGTATCCGAAGCGGGGTCGGGGAGCTGTTTTTT.

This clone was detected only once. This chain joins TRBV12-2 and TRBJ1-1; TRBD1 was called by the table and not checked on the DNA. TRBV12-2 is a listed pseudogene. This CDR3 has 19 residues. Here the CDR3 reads CASRQQGRDREVSNTEAFF. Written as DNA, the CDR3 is TGTGCAAGTCGCCAACAAGGAAGGGACAGGGAAGTCTCTAACACTGAAGCTTTCTTT.

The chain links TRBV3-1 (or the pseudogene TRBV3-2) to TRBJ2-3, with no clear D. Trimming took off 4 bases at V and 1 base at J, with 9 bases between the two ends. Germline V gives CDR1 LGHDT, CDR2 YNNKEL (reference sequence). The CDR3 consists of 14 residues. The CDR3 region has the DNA TGTGCCAGCAGCCCCTCCCCTCGCACAGATACGCAGTATTTT. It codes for CASSPSPRTDTQYF.

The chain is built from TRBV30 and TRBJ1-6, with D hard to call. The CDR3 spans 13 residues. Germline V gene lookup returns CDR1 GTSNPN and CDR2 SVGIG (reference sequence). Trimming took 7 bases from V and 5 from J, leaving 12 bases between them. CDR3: CASTGNNNSPLHF. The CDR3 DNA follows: TGTGCCTCGACCGGGAATAATAATTCACCCCTCCACTTT.

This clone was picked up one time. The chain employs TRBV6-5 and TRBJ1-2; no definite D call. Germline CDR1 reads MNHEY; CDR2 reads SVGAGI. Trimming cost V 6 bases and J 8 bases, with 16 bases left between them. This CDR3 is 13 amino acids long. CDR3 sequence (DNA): TGTGCCAGCAGCCCCGGAGGGAGACCCGGCTACACCTTC. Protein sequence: CASSPGGRPGYTF.

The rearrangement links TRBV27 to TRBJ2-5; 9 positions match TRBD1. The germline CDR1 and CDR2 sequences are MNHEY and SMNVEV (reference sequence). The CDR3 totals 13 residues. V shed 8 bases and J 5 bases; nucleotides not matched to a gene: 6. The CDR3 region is CASGHRGLETQYF. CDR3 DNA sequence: TGTGCCAGCGGCCACAGGGGGCTGGAGACCCAGTACTTC.

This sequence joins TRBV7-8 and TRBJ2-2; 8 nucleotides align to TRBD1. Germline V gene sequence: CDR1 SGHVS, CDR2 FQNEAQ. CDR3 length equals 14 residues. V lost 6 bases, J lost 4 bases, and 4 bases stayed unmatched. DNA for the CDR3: TGTGCCAGCAGTACCGACAGGGGCACCGGGGAGCTGTTTTTT. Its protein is CASSTDRGTGELFF.